This T cell receptor beta chain was found in a study of control samples from healthy donors and cancer patients. The CDR3 has 15 residues. Germline V gene lookup returns CDR1 MNHEY and CDR2 SVGAGI. V lost 4 bases and J 5 bases, leaving 15 bases between the germline ends. This clone was seen once. TCRdb's copy holds only in-frame clones and misses some; the assay was immunoSEQ multiplex PCR. Here the sample spans some 56,000 clones, 95% being singletons. This TCR came from a man aged 25-45 years in good health. The gene calls are TRBV6-5 and TRBJ2-1, with D possibly matching TRBD2 (6 bases). Sequenced: blood. The CDR3 loop is CASSFDPSGHNEQFF. The CDR3 DNA reads TGTGCCAGCAGTTTCGACCCCAGCGGGCACAATGAGCAGTTCTTC.